This TCR beta chain comes out of a study of blood T cell repertoires in COVID-19. Across the whole study: There were acute and convalescent COVID-19 samples, and they came from the United States, Italy and Spain.

As originally analysed: Reference gene primer amplification gave estimated nucleated cell counts. TCRdb's copy holds only in-frame clones and misses some; the assay was immunoSEQ multiplex PCR. V, J and clone size reflect that table, while D and trimming were determined from the DNA. The top ten hold 2.5% to 3.5% of the sample, which has roughly 280,000 clones, 88% seen once. The CDR3 loop spans 15 amino acids. The germline CDR1 and CDR2 sequences are LNHDA and SQIVND (reference sequence). J lost 6 bases, V lost 4 bases, and 7 bases had no gene match. Everyone who took part was roughly 18 to 89 years old, and they came from 24 US areas. Donors in Cohort 3 who had recovered were those with two negative PCRs, healthcare professional clearance, or resolution of their symptoms.

The TCR sequence derives from a woman between 45 and 60 years old who had recovered from COVID-19. Sequences were obtained from PBMCs or T cells enriched from blood (not recorded which). The chain carries TRBV19 and TRBJ2-1; TRBD2 matches at 9 bases. CDR3: CASSTPGLAINEQFF. CDR3 coding DNA: TGTGCCAGTAGTACACCGGGACTAGCAATCAATGAGCAGTTCTTC.